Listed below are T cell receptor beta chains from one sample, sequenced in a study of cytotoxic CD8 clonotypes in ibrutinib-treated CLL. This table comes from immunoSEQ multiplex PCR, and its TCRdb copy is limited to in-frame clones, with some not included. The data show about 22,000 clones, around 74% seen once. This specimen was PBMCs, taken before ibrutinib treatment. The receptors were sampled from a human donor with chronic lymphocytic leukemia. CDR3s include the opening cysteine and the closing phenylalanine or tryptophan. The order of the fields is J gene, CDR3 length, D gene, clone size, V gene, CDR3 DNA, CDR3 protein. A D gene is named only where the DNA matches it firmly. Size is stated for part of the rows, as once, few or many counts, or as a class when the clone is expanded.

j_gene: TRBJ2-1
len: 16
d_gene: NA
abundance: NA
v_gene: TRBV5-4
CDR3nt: TGTGCCAGCAGCCCCCGGGGGCCGTTCTCCTACAATGAGCAGTTCTTC
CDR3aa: CASSPRGPFSYNEQFF

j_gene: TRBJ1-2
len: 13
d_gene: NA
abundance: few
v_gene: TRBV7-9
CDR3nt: TGTGCCAGCAGCCGGCACAGGGCCTATGGCTACACCTTC
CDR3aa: CASSRHRAYGYTF

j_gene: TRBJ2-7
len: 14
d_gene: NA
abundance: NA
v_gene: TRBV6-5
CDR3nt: TGTGCCAGCAGTTACGACGGAACCTCCTACGAGCAGTACTTC
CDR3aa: CASSYDGTSYEQYF

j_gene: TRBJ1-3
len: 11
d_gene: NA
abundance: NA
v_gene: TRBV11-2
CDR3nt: TGTGCCAGCACTTCCGGAAACACCATATATTTT
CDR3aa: CASTSGNTIYF

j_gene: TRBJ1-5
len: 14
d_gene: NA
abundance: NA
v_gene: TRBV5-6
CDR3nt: TGTGCCAGCAGCTTGGGTACAGCAAATCAGCCCCAGCATTTT
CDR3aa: CASSLGTANQPQHF

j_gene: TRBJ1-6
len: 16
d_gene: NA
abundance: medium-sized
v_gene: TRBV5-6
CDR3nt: TGTGCCAGCAGCTTGGTTGAAAACTCCTATAATTCACCCCTCCACTTT
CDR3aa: CASSLVENSYNSPLHF

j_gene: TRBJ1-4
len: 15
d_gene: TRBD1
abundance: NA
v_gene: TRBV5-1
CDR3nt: TGCGCCAGCAGTCCCGGGACAGGGGGCAAAGAAAAACTGTTTTTT
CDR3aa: CASSPGTGGKEKLFF

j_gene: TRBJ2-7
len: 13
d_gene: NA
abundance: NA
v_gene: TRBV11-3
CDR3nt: TGTGCCAGCAGCAACGGACCTAGACACGAGCAGTACTTC
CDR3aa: CASSNGPRHEQYF

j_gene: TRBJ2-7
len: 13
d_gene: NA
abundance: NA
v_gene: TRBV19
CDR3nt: TGTGCCACTATTTACTTCGGAACCTACGAGCAGTACTTC
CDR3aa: CATIYFGTYEQYF

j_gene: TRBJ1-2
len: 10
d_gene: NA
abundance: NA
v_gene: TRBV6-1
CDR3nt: TGTGCCAGCAGTGAATATGGCTACACCTTC
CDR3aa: CASSEYGYTF

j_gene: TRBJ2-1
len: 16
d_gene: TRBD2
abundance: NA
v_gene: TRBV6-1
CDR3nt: TGTGCCAGCAGGGAACTGCGGACTAGCGGGTACAATGAGCAGTTCTTC
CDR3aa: CASRELRTSGYNEQFF

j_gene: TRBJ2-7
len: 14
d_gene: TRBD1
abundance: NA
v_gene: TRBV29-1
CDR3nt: TGCAGCATCCTTTCGCGGACAGGCCTATACGAGCAGTACTTC
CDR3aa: CSILSRTGLYEQYF

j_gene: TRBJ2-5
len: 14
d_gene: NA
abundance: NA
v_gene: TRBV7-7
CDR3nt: TGTGCTAGCAGCTTACAAGGTGGCCAAGAGACCCAGTACTTC
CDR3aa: CASSLQGGQETQYF

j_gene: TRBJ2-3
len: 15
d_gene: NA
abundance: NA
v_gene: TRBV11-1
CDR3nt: TGTGCCAGCACCTTACGGGGAGCTGGCACAGATACGCAGTATTTT
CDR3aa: CASTLRGAGTDTQYF

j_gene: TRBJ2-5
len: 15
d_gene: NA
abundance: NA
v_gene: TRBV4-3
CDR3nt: TGCGCCAGCACCCGTTCTGTGGGGGGTCAAGAGACCCAGTACTTC
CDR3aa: CASTRSVGGQETQYF

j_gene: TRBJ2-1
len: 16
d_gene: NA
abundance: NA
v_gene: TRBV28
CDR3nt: TGTGCCAGCAGCCTAACAAGGTCATTCGAACGTGGTGAGCAGTTCTTC
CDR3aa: CASSLTRSFERGEQFF

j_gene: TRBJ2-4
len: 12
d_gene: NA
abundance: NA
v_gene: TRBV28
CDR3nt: TGTGCCAGCAGTTTATTTCGAAACATTCAGTACTTC
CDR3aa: CASSLFRNIQYF

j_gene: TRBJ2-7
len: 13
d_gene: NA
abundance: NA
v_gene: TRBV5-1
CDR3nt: TGCGCCAGCAGCTTGTACAGATCCTACGAGCAGTACTTC
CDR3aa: CASSLYRSYEQYF

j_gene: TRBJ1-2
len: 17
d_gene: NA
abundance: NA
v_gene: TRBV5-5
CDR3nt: TGTGCCAGCAGCCTACCTAGCGGCCAGGGGAGCTTCTATGGCTACACCTTC
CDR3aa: CASSLPSGQGSFYGYTF

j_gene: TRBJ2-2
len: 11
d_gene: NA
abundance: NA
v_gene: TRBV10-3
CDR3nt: TGTGCCATCAGTGAGGCCGGGGAGCTGTTTTTT
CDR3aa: CAISEAGELFF

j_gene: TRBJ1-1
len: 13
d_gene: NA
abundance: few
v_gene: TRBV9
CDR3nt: TGTGCCAGCAGCGTAGTGGCGAACACTGAAGCTTTCTTT
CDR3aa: CASSVVANTEAFF